This T cell receptor beta chain is from a study of neurological immune-mediated disorders (dated by TCRdb to between 2019 and 2020). In terms of the full investigation: Among the 34 multiple sclerosis patients, relapsing-remitting MS was present in around 30 and secondary progressive MS was present in 3. The study compared peripheral blood TCR-beta repertoires of HTLV-I-associated myelopathy (HAM/TSP) patients, multiple sclerosis patients and healthy controls using UMI-based sequencing. The cohort was made up of about 66 subjects, consisting of around 15 HAM/TSP patients, about 34 multiple sclerosis patients and around 20 healthy controls. Alongside PBMC samples, the set of 80 to 130 TCR-beta libraries contained longitudinal samples, technical triplicates, and paired CD4+ and CD8+ T-cell subsets that had been sorted. What the authors observed across the whole study: The highest TCR clonal expansion was observed in HAM/TSP patients, whereas the lowest was observed in MS patients, even when compared with healthy controls. In a phylogenetic analysis, the repertoires of 18 out of 34 MS patients fell into a single cluster of related CDR3 sequences, pointing to a possible signature at the repertoire level. No identical CDR3 amino acid sequences were shared among expanded clones across subjects, suggesting private TCR-beta repertoires in all groups. The MS cluster was not associated with any clinical or MRI features, and the authors stated that larger cohorts are needed.

cDNA was synthesized by template-switch 5'RACE using a primer with a 10-nucleotide random unique molecular identifier that tagged each TCR transcript. Over 160 million TCR-beta sequences, covering 15-18 subjects, were produced in each sequencing run. The RNeasy kit was used for extraction of total RNA. The KAPA Real-time Library Amplification kit was used to amplify TCR-beta VDJ regions with primers for the TCR constant region and the 5'RACE anchor. A first PCR added sample indexes and Illumina adaptors, after which a second PCR increased the library yield. After Ampure bead purification, the roughly 650 bp TCR product was size-selected on a 2% E-gel SizeSelection system. Before pooling, library quality was checked on a Bioanalyzer, concentration was measured with Qubit, and libraries were quantified with the Kapa Library Quantification kit. An Illumina HiSeq 2500 was used to sequence the libraries paired-end at 2 x 150 bp. To increase sequence diversity, about 24-32% phiX was spiked into each library pool. The original methods were these. The UMI-based MiGEC pipeline processed quality-filtered reads and removed over 80% of raw TCR sequences during error correction. IMGT germline references were used for alignment of VDJ genes, and clonotypes were defined by a unique CDR3 amino acid sequence together with V-J genes. Clonal expansion, Shannon diversity and CDR3 relatedness were evaluated with VDJtools (CalcPairwiseDistances, ClusterSamples), while phylogenetic trees were built in CLCbio workbench. Using coefficient-of-variation modelling across technical triplicates, the study counted a clone as expanded if it had at least 8 unique UMIs. TCRdb's own reprocessing of the public reads used fastp at Q25 and MiXCR and kept productive beta chains. A single entry per CDR3 protein holds the most common genes and DNA from its merged rows. TCRdb assigned the V and J calls; the authors' analysis was not used. This sample is represented by some 65,000 distinct CDR3 sequences; approximately 3.7% of them were singletons. Jointly, the top ten make up just over 2.5% of the sample.

There are many counts of this clonotype. The specificity of this receptor is unknown. No base quality values were provided; no much bigger clone lies one nucleotide off. V loses 5 bases of germline sequence and J loses 5 bases, and the interval between the two ends is 13 bases. CDR1 SNHLY and CDR2 FYNNEI are derived from the germline V gene. The CDR3 starts with the cysteine, ends with the phenylalanine, and has 14 residues. CDR3 DNA is the only sequence kept; it has 42 bases, read in frame from the first base. Libraries from unsorted PBMCs were made from 2 million PBMCs kept in RNAlater at -80 degrees C until RNA extraction. Multiple sclerosis patients were enrolled in a US clinical protocol evaluating disease progression by magnetic resonance imaging. PBMCs were separated from peripheral blood using Ficoll-Hypaque density gradient centrifugation and then cryopreserved in liquid nitrogen.

Sequenced: PBMCs. The TCR comes from a man in his fifties or sixties with multiple sclerosis. This chain is built from TRBV2 and TRBJ1-5; 5 matching bases give a weak D call of TRBD1. The CDR3 has the sequence CASSPRSRDQPQHF. Read as DNA, the sequence is TGTGCCAGCAGTCCAAGGTCCAGGGATCAGCCCCAGCATTTT.